This T cell receptor beta chain stems from a study of TIL therapy for anti-PD-1-resistant metastatic lung cancer (dated by TCRdb to about 2021). Regarding the research as a whole: Before any PD-1/PD-L1 blockade was given, tumors were harvested, nivolumab was then administered, and patients who progressed went on to receive lymphodepletion, an infusion of expanded TIL, and IL-2. A median age of approximately 55 years (range about 35-85) and a median tumor PD-L1 proportion score of more than 5% were recorded among enrolled patients. Most of the cohort had lung adenocarcinoma, four tumors were EGFR-mutant and two were ALK-rearranged, and half of the patients were current or former smokers. Across the cohort, whole-exome sequencing showed a median non-synonymous tumor mutation burden of about 1.5 mutations per megabase. Clonotypes were tracked across tumor, expanded TIL product and serial blood samples by T cell receptor beta sequencing of tumor and peripheral blood. What the research found in general, with its limitations: The baseline peripheral repertoire was partially replaced by infused TIL clonotypes, which then decayed over months, and persistence showed no apparent association with response. The cohort was highly selected, with more treatment-naive, never-smoker and oncogene-addicted patients than typical, limiting generalizability. The study protocol defined all tumor marker inferences as exploratory.

The CDR3 holds 15 amino acids from the cysteine to the phenylalanine. Only the CDR3 DNA stays, 45 bases, in frame from base 1. In the germline V gene (reference sequence), CDR1 corresponds to LNHDA and CDR2 to SQIVND. The V end loses 6 bases and the J end loses 3 bases, and a stretch of 15 bases separates them. The time point label of this sample denotes: pre-treatment sample, taken before nivolumab and TIL therapy. Between late 2017 and 2020, a dual-center phase I trial enrolled adults who had stage 4 NSCLC. Samples were obtained from a single-arm, open-label phase I trial in which tumor-infiltrating lymphocyte therapy with nivolumab was evaluated in advanced non-small cell lung cancer. Blood mononuclear cells from EDTA tubes were isolated by Ficoll gradient, snap-frozen as pellets, and DNA was extracted with a Qiagen mini-prep kit. TCR beta CDR3 regions were amplified from genomic DNA with the immunoSEQ v3 hsTCRB kit using bias-controlled multiplex PCR. TCR libraries were sequenced on an Illumina NextSeq 500 to roughly 2 million read pairs for survey level or about 5-6.5 million for deep level. As for the original processing: V, D and J genes were assigned, non-productive sequences were removed, and clonality was reported by immunoSEQ Analyzer software. Repertoires were compared by productive Simpson clonality and by the Morisita overlap index of productive TRB rearrangements between infused TIL and blood. The absolute count of a clonotype in blood was estimated by multiplying the lymphocyte count by the CD3+ fraction and by the productive frequency of the clone. Not all clones reach the TCRdb copy of this immuneACCESS table, which keeps in-frame sequences only. Checked studies attribute under half of the gap to unresolved V genes and leave the rest unexplained. The V and J calls and clone size were taken over from that table, and D and trimming were inferred from the DNA. For this sample there are 55,000 to 60,000 clones; about 70% appear just once. The ten largest clones take up roughly 2% of the sample.

This clone appeared a few times. The antigen it recognizes is unknown. No clone much larger than this one lies a single base away; base qualities are absent. The sample was blood, taken at baseline. The V and J segments used are TRBV19 and TRBJ1-5; matching of 6 bases hints at TRBD1 as the D gene. This clonotype was obtained from a person aged 25-85 years with non-small cell lung cancer. The nucleotide sequence is given as TGTGCCAGTAGGGGGGGCCCTGGGTTCAATCAGCCCCAGCATTTT. This encodes CASRGGPGFNQPQHF.